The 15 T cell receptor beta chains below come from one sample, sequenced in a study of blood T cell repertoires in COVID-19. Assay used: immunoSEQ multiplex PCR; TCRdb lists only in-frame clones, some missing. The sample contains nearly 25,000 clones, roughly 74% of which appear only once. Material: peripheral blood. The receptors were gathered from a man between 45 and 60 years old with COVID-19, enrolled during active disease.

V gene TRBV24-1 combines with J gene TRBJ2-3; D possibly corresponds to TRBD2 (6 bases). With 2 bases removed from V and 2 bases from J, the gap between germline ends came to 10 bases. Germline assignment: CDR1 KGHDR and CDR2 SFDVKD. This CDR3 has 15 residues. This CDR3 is CATSDSGLYTDTQYF. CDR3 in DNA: TGTGCCACCAGTGATTCGGGACTCTACACAGATACGCAGTATTTT.

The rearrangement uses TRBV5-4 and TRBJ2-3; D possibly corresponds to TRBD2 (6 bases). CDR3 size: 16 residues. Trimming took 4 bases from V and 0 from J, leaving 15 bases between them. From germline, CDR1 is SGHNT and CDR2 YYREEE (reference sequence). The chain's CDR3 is CASSRRRAGSTDTQYF. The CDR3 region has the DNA TGTGCCAGCAGCCGACGTAGGGCGGGGAGCACAGATACGCAGTATTTT.

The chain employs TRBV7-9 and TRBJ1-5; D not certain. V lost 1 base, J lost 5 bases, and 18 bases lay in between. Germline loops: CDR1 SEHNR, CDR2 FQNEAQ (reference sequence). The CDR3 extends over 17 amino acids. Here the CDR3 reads CASSLGVSKGEDQPQHF. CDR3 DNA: TGTGCCAGCAGCTTAGGAGTCTCGAAAGGCGAGGATCAGCCCCAGCATTTT.

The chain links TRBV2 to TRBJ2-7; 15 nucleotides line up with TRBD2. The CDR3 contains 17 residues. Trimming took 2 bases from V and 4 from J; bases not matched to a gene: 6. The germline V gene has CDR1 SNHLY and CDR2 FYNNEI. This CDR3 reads CASSEYGLAGGPYEQYF. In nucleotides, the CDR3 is TGTGCCAGCAGTGAATACGGACTAGCGGGAGGGCCGTACGAGCAGTACTTC.

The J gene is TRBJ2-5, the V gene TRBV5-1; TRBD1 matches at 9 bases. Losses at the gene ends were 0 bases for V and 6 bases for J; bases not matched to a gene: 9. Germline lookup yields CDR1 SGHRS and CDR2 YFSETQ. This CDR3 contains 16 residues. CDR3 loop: CASSLANSGQGKTQYF. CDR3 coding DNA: TGCGCCAGCAGCTTGGCCAACTCGGGACAGGGCAAGACCCAGTACTTC.

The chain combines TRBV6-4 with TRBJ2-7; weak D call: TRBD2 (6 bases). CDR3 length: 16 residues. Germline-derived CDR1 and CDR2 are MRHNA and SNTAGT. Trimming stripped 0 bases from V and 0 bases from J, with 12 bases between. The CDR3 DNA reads TGTGCCAGCAGTGACTCAGGGGCGGGGTTCTCCTACGAGCAGTACTTC. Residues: CASSDSGAGFSYEQYF.

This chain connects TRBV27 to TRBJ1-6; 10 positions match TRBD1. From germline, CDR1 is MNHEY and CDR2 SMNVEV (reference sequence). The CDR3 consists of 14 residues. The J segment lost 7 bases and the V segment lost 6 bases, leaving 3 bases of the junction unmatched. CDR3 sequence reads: CASSPGQGNSPLHF. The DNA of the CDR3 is TGTGCCAGCAGCCCGGGACAGGGGAATTCACCCCTCCACTTT.

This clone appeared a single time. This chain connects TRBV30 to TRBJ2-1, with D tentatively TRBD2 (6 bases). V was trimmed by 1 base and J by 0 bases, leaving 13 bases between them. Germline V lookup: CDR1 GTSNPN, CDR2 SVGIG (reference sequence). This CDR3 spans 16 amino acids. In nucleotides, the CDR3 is TGTGCCTGGAGTGCAACGCGGGGTAGCTCCTACAATGAGCAGTTCTTC. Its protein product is CAWSATRGSSYNEQFF.

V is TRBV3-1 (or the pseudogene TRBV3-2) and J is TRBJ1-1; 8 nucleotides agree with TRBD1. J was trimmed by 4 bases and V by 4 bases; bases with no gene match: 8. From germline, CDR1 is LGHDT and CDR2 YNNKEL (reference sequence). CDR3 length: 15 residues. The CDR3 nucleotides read TGTGCCAGCAGCCCAGGGACAGGACGGACCACTGAAGCTTTCTTT. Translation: CASSPGTGRTTEAFF.

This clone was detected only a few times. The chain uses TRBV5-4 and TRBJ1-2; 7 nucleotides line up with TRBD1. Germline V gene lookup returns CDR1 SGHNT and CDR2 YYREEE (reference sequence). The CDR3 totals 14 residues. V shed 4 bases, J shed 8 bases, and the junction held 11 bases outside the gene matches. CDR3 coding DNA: TGTGCCAGCAGCGTCCAGGGGGTCTCGGTCGGCTACACCTTC. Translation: CASSVQGVSVGYTF.

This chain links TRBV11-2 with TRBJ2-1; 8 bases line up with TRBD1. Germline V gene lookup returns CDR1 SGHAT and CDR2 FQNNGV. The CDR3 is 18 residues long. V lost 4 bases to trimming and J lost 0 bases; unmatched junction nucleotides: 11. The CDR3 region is CASSSRAGGDLSYNEQFF. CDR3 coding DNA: TGTGCCAGCAGCTCGCGGGCAGGGGGCGATCTCTCCTACAATGAGCAGTTCTTC. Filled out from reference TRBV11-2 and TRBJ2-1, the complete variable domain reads EAGVAQSPRYKIIEKRQSVAFWCNPISGHATLYWYQQILGQGPKLLIQFQNNGVVDDSQLPKDRFSAERLKGVDSTLKIQPAKLEDSAVYLCASSSRAGGDLSYNEQFFGPGTRLTVL.

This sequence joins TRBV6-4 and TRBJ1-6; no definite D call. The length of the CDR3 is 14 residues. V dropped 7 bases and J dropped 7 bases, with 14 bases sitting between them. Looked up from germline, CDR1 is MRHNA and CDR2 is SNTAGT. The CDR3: CASNRHLENSPLHF. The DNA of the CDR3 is TGTGCCAGCAATAGACACCTTGAAAATTCACCCCTCCACTTT.

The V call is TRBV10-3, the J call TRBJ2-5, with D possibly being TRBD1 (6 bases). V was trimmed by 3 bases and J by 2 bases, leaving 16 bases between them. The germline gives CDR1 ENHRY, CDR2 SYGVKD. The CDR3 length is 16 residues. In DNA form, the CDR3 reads TGTGCCATCAGTGATCGGGTCAGGGGATCTCAAGAGACCCAGTACTTC. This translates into CAISDRVRGSQETQYF.

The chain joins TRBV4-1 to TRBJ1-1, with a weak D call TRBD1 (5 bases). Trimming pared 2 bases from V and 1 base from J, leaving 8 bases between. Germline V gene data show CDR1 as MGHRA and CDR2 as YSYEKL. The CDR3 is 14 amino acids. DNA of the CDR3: TGCGCCAGCAGCCAATCCACAGGGAACACTGAAGCTTTCTTT. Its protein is CASSQSTGNTEAFF.

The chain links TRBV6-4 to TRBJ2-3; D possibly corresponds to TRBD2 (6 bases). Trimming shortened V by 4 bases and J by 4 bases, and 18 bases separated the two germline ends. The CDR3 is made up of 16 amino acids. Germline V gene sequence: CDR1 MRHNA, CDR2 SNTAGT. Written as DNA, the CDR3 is TGTGCCAGCAGTGCCGGGACTGGAGGATCGGCAGATACGCAGTATTTT. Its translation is CASSAGTGGSADTQYF.